The entry that follows covers one T cell receptor beta chain sequence. Its matching antigen is unknown. Though nominally healthy at sampling, donors likely had unrecorded immune exposures. This entry comes from a study of cytomegalovirus exposure and HLA in healthy donors. Study-level points and caveats: In a later analysis, common viral pathogens appeared linked to several of the most significant clusters. For cytomegalovirus status, the classifier reportedly gave diagnoses with high specificity and sensitivity.

This CDR3 is built from 13 residues. The V segment lost 6 bases and the J segment 4 bases; nucleotides outside the gene matches: 4. The germline V gene encodes CDR1 SNHLY and CDR2 FYNNEI. The study ran its PCR with 60 Vbeta and 13 Jbeta primers. TCRdb's copy holds only in-frame clones and misses some; the assay was immunoSEQ multiplex PCR. The top ten hold around a tenth of the sample, which has around 91,000 clones, about nine tenths seen once. The source material was PBMCs. The chain joins TRBV2 to TRBJ2-7, with 9 bases aligning to TRBD1. The sequence was collected from a man aged 25-45 years in good health and CMV-seropositive. CDR3 residues: CASRDRGSYEQYF. The CDR3 coding sequence is TGTGCCAGCAGGGACAGGGGTTCGTACGAGCAGTACTTC.